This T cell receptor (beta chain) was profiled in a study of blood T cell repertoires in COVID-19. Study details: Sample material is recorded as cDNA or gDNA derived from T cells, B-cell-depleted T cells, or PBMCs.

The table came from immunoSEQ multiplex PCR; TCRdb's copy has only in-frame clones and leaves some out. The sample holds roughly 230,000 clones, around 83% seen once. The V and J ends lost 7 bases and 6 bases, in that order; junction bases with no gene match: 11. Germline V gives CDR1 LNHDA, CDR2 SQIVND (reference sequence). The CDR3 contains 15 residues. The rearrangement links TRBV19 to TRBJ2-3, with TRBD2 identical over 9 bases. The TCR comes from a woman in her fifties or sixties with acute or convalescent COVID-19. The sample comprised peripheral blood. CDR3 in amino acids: CASTSSGAPTDTQYF. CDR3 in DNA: TGTGCCAGTACGTCTAGCGGGGCTCCCACGGATACGCAGTATTTT.